The 5 T cell receptor beta chains below were found in one sample sequenced in a study of CD8 T cells in ankylosing spondylitis. A single record per CDR3 protein comes from TCRdb applying MiXCR to the 5' RACE reads. The sample records 300,000 to 400,000 distinct CDR3 sequences, around a tenth being singletons. The specimen was blood, either unsorted or a sorted T cell fraction (not recorded which). The receptor source for this set is a female donor with ankylosing spondylitis or in good health (not recorded which).

This rearrangement joins TRBV5-1 to TRBJ1-2, with 9 bases identical to TRBD1. Looked up from germline, CDR1 is SGHRS and CDR2 is YFSETQ. CDR3 size: 18 residues. V was pared by 2 bases and J by 8 bases, with 19 bases of the junction left unmatched. CDR3 loop: CASSFFLGTGLDPGGYTF. The DNA for the CDR3 is TGCGCCAGCAGCTTCTTTTTAGGGACAGGGTTGGATCCTGGGGGCTACACCTTC.

This clonotype appeared many times. V gene TRBV5-1 combines with J gene TRBJ2-1, with TRBD2 as a possible D gene (5 bases). This CDR3 is 15 amino acids long. V lost 6 bases, J lost 0 bases, and 13 bases lay in between. Per the germline V gene, CDR1 is SGHRS and CDR2 is YFSETQ. The CDR3 coding sequence is TGCGCCAGCAACCAAGCGGATAGCTCCTACAATGAGCAGTTCTTC. This encodes CASNQADSSYNEQFF.

This chain links TRBV11-1 with TRBJ2-3; 13 nucleotides match TRBD2. Germline values: CDR1 SGHAT, CDR2 FQDESV (reference sequence). The CDR3 has 18 amino acids. With 4 bases clipped from V and 4 bases from J, the junction kept 11 bases outside the gene matches. CDR3 nucleotide sequence: TGTGCCAGCAGCTCCCCCTCCGGAGGACTAGCGGGAGCAGATACGCAGTATTTT. Its translation is CASSSPSGGLAGADTQYF.

This clonotype was recorded many times. This chain links TRBV5-1 with TRBJ1-4, with D unclear. V was shortened by 4 bases and J by 0 bases, with 10 bases between the two germline ends. Per the germline V gene, CDR1 is SGHRS and CDR2 is YFSETQ. CDR3 length: 15 residues. CDR3 in amino acids: CASSTSEATNEKLFF. The CDR3 coding sequence is TGCGCCAGCAGCACCTCGGAAGCAACTAATGAAAAACTGTTTTTT.

The sample holds many counts of this clonotype. The chain joins TRBV20-1 to TRBJ1-2; possible D gene TRBD1, 5 bases. The V end lost 0 bases, the J end lost 4 bases, and 27 bases lay between the germline ends. The CDR3 has 19 residues. Looked up from germline, CDR1 is DFQATT and CDR2 is SNEGSKA (reference sequence). The CDR3 bases are TGCAGTGCTAGAGACCCTCCGTCGGACAACCCGAGAGCCGGCTATGGCTACACCTTC. Amino acids: CSARDPPSDNPRAGYGYTF.